This TCR beta chain was profiled in a study of cytomegalovirus exposure and HLA in healthy donors. With 60 Vbeta and 13 Jbeta primers, the PCR was carried out. Profiling relied on immunoSEQ multiplex PCR, and the TCRdb table lists in-frame clones only, not all of them. The repertoire holds 200,000 or so clones, with over 60% as singletons. CDR1 is LNHDA, CDR2 SQIVND, per germline (reference sequence). The length of the CDR3 is 13 residues. V lost 7 bases and J lost 0, with 9 bases in between. The sequenced sample was PBMCs. This sequence was found in a man aged 18-30 years in good health and CMV-seronegative. The V and J genes are TRBV19 and TRBJ1-1, with no clear D. The CDR3 region is CASNMEVNTEAFF. The CDR3 bases are TGTGCCAGTAATATGGAGGTGAACACTGAAGCTTTCTTT.